These 19 T cell receptor beta chains share one sample of origin, sequenced in a study of control samples from healthy donors and cancer patients. The data were produced by immunoSEQ multiplex PCR, yet TCRdb's version contains in-frame clones alone and is incomplete. The sample comprises roughly 150,000 clones, over 90% of which are singletons, and around 2.4% rests with the top ten. Source material: blood. The receptors come from a man aged 45-65 years in good health.

The chain couples TRBV7-9 to TRBJ2-1, with a possible D match to TRBD2 (5 bases). The length of the CDR3 is 16 residues. V was clipped by 7 bases and J by 0 bases, with 16 bases between them. Germline V gene data show CDR1 as SEHNR and CDR2 as FQNEAQ (reference sequence). CDR3 amino acids: CASIQRGSSSYNEQFF. Here the CDR3 DNA reads TGTGCCAGCATCCAACGGGGTTCGAGCTCCTACAATGAGCAGTTCTTC.

The chain has TRBV18 and TRBJ1-1; 7 bases fit TRBD1. Germline V gene lookup returns CDR1 KGHSH and CDR2 LQKENI. This CDR3 comprises 16 residues. J was trimmed by 1 base and V by 6 bases; bases with no gene match: 11. The CDR3 protein is CASSPSQGQTNTEAFF. CDR3 coding DNA: TGTGCCAGCTCCCCCTCCCAGGGACAGACGAACACTGAAGCTTTCTTT.

This clone was counted a single time. The J gene is TRBJ2-1, the V gene TRBV13; 7 bases line up with TRBD2. The length of the CDR3 is 12 residues. Germline V lookup: CDR1 PRHDT, CDR2 FYEKMQ (reference sequence). V was pared by 5 bases and J by 11 bases, with 6 bases of the junction left unmatched. The CDR3 nucleotides are TGTGCCAGCAGCGCCCGACTAGCAAAGCAGTTCTTC. Its protein product is CASSARLAKQFF.

The genes are TRBV18 and TRBJ1-2; 9 nucleotides line up with TRBD1. Trimming took 3 bases from V and 4 from J; bases not matched to a gene: 3. CDR1 is KGHSH, CDR2 LQKENI, per germline. The CDR3 extends over 14 amino acids. CDR3 loop: CASSPGQGFYGYTF. The CDR3 DNA sequence: TGTGCCAGCTCACCGGGACAGGGATTCTATGGCTACACCTTC. The variable domain in full, with the rest retrieved from reference TRBV18 and TRBJ1-2, is NAGVMQNPRHLVRRRGQEARLRCSPMKGHSHVYWYRQLPEEGLKFMVYLQKENIIDESGMPKERFSAEFPKEGPSILRIQQVVRGDSAAYFCASSPGQGFYGYTFGSGTRLTVV.

The J gene is TRBJ1-2, the V gene TRBV5-4; TRBD1 might be the D (5 bases). Trimming took 4 bases from V and 4 from J, leaving 8 bases between them. Per germline, CDR1 SGHNT and CDR2 YYREEE (reference sequence). The CDR3 contains 12 residues. CDR3 bases: TGTGCCAGCAGCGGTGACAGCTATGGCTACACCTTC. Its translation is CASSGDSYGYTF.

The rearrangement joins TRBV6-6 to TRBJ2-7; 10 nucleotides match TRBD1. The CDR3 loop spans 14 amino acids. Trimming cost V 6 bases and J 6 bases; bases outside gene matches: 8. Germline V gene sequence: CDR1 MNHNY, CDR2 SVGAGI (reference sequence). CDR3 nucleotides: TGTGCCAGCAGGGCCGGGACAGGGGTAGGCGAGCAGTACTTC. Translating it yields CASRAGTGVGEQYF.

The chain uses TRBV10-3 and TRBJ1-2; TRBD1 matches at 11 bases. With V trimmed by 7 bases and J by 8 bases, 6 bases remained unmatched. The CDR3 extends over 13 amino acids. Germline V gene data show CDR1 as ENHRY and CDR2 as SYGVKD. The chain's CDR3 is CAITPGQGEGYTF. CDR3 sequence (DNA): TGTGCCATCACACCGGGACAGGGGGAGGGCTACACCTTC.

This rearrangement joins TRBV3-1 (or the pseudogene TRBV3-2) to TRBJ1-1, with D perhaps TRBD1 (6 bases). Per the germline V gene, CDR1 is LGHDT and CDR2 is YNNKEL (reference sequence). There are 15 residues in the CDR3. With 0 bases removed from V and 0 bases from J, the gap between germline ends came to 8 bases. The CDR3 spells CASSQERGMNTEAFF. DNA of the CDR3: TGTGCCAGCAGCCAAGAAAGGGGGATGAACACTGAAGCTTTCTTT.

The rearrangement joins TRBV28 to TRBJ2-7; tentatively, D is TRBD1 (6 bases). Germline CDR1 reads MDHEN; CDR2 reads SYDVKM. The CDR3 has 15 residues. The V gene lost 4 bases and the J gene lost 3 bases, with 16 bases spanning the gap. The CDR3 sequence is CASSSKGVRNYEQYF. CDR3 bases: TGTGCCAGCAGTTCCAAGGGGGTAAGAAACTACGAGCAGTACTTC.

This clone was observed a few times. The junction shows a germline mismatch at one end, possibly a read error. The rearrangement joins TRBV3-1 (or the pseudogene TRBV3-2) to TRBJ1-6; tentative D call: TRBD1 (5 bases). The CDR3 length is 17 residues. CDR1 is LGHDT and CDR2 is YNNKEL in the germline V gene (reference sequence). CDR3 coding DNA: TGTGCCAGCAGCGAAGAGGTCTCGGGCAGGAGGGGTTCACCCCTCCACTTT. Protein sequence: CASSEEVSGRRGSPLHF.

The V call is TRBV5-1, the J call TRBJ2-5; D is tentatively TRBD1 or TRBD2 (6 bases each). The CDR3 length is 13 residues. CDR1 is SGHRS and CDR2 is YFSETQ in the germline V gene. The V gene lost 2 bases and the J gene lost 5 bases, with 10 bases spanning the gap. The CDR3 is CASSFGGPETQYF. In DNA, the CDR3 is TGCGCCAGCAGCTTTGGGGGGCCGGAGACCCAGTACTTC.

This clone was recorded once. CDR3 nucleotides: TGTGCCAGTAGTATGGGACAAATCTGGCAGCCCCAGCATTTT. It encodes CASSMGQIWQPQHF. The chain employs TRBV19 and TRBJ1-5, with D perhaps TRBD1 (6 bases). Germline V gives CDR1 LNHDA, CDR2 SQIVND (reference sequence). Trimming removed 3 bases at V and 7 bases at J, with 13 bases between. This CDR3 region has 14 residues. Drawing the rest from reference TRBV19 and TRBJ1-5, the complete variable domain is DGGITQSPKYLFRKEGQNVTLSCEQNLNHDAMYWYRQDPGQGLRLIYYSQIVNDFQKGDIAEGYSVSREKKESFPLTVTSAQKNPTAFYLCASSMGQIWQPQHFGDGTRLSIL.

V gene TRBV12-5 combines with J gene TRBJ2-1; 7 nucleotides agree with TRBD1. The CDR3 runs 15 residues. Germline V lookup: CDR1 LGHNT, CDR2 FRNRAP. V shed 5 bases, J shed 1 base, and the junction held 5 bases outside the gene matches. CDR3 in amino acids: CASGVRQGSYNEQFF. The CDR3 bases are TGTGCTAGTGGTGTGAGACAGGGATCCTACAATGAGCAGTTCTTC. Full variable domain (missing parts from reference TRBV12-5 and TRBJ2-1): DARVTQTPRHKVTEMGQEVTMRCQPILGHNTVFWYRQTMMQGLELLAYFRNRAPLDDSGMPKDRFSAEMPDATLATLKIQPSEPRDSAVYFCASGVRQGSYNEQFFGPGTRLTVL.

This sequence joins TRBV11-2 and TRBJ2-6; D might be TRBD1 (6 bases). The germline V gene encodes CDR1 SGHAT and CDR2 FQNNGV. This CDR3 region has 15 residues. The V gene lost 7 bases and the J gene lost 4 bases, with 14 bases spanning the gap. The CDR3 protein is CASTDRMRGANVLTF. DNA for the CDR3: TGTGCCAGCACGGACAGAATGAGGGGGGCCAACGTCCTGACTTTC.

The chain uses TRBV6-7 and TRBJ2-3; D not resolved. TRBV6-7 is designated an ORF whose function remains uncertain. The CDR3 sequence is 11 residues long. V lost 10 bases, J lost 2 bases, and 7 bases lay in between. CDR3 amino acids: CATPPTDTQYF. As DNA, the CDR3 is TGTGCCACCCCACCCACAGATACGCAGTATTTT.

The gene calls are TRBV7-2 and TRBJ2-1; maybe TRBD2 (5 bases). The CDR3 covers 12 residues. The germline CDR1 and CDR2 sequences are SGHTA and FQGNSA. Between the trimmed V and J ends, which lost 3 bases and 11 bases, there was a span of 11 bases. The CDR3 bases are TGTGCCAGCAGCTTCGAGCGACTAAAGCAGTTCTTC. This gives the protein CASSFERLKQFF.

The chain combines TRBV9 with TRBJ1-1; no firm D call. V was pared by 0 bases and J by 1 base, with 10 bases between. Per germline, CDR1 SGDLS and CDR2 YYNGEE. This CDR3 spans 15 amino acids. The CDR3 DNA is TGTGCCAGCAGCGTAGGCCCGGGGAAGAACACTGAAGCTTTCTTT. It encodes CASSVGPGKNTEAFF.

This chain links TRBV28 with TRBJ1-1; the match to TRBD1 covers 8 bases. CDR1 and CDR2 (germline): MDHEN, SYDVKM. The CDR3 is made up of 16 amino acids. Losses at the gene ends were 4 bases for V and 1 base for J; bases not matched to a gene: 8. This CDR3 is CASSSWAGGRNTEAFF. The CDR3 DNA reads as TGTGCCAGCAGTTCGTGGGCAGGGGGCCGGAACACTGAAGCTTTCTTT.

The chain couples TRBV20-1 to TRBJ2-3; D may correspond to TRBD1 or TRBD2 (6 bases each). The CDR3 runs 14 residues. V shed 3 bases and J shed 1 base, with 11 bases lying between them. Germline V gene lookup returns CDR1 DFQATT and CDR2 SNEGSKA (reference sequence). CDR3 residues: CSASYREGTDTQYF. DNA for the CDR3: TGCAGTGCTAGTTACAGGGAGGGCACAGATACGCAGTATTTT.